These 10 T cell receptor beta chains were all obtained from the same sample, sequenced in a study of T cells in Graves' hyperthyroidism and ophthalmopathy. Amplified TCR beta CDR3 regions derived from RNA transcripts. The HTBI set primed first-round TCR CDR3 RT-PCR. TCRdb analysed the multiplex PCR reads with MiXCR anew, one entry per CDR3 protein. This table has some 300,000 distinct CDR3 sequences, 16% appearing once. The sequenced sample consisted of blood. The origin of the receptors is a man aged 25-45 years with Graves' hyperthyroidism.

There are many counts of this clonotype. This chain joins TRBV18 and TRBJ2-1, with 9 bases lining up with TRBD2. Looked up from germline, CDR1 is KGHSH and CDR2 is LQKENI. Trimming removed 0 bases from V and 5 bases from J; junction bases left unmatched: 2. CDR3 size: 15 residues. The CDR3 region has the DNA TGTGCCAGCTCACCACCGGGACTAGCAGACAATGAGCAGTTCTTC. Its translation: CASSPPGLADNEQFF. The full variable domain, completed using reference TRBV18 and TRBJ2-1, is NAGVMQNPRHLVRRRGQEARLRCSPMKGHSHVYWYRQLPEEGLKFMVYLQKENIIDESGMPKERFSAEFPKEGPSILRIQQVVRGDSAAYFCASSPPGLADNEQFFGPGTRLTVL.

At least ten counts were recorded for this clonotype. The CDR3: CASSFSGQVHQPQHF. The CDR3 nucleotides are TGTGCCAGCAGCTTCAGTGGACAGGTTCATCAGCCCCAGCATTTT. The chain joins TRBV11-2 to TRBJ1-5; 7 bases match TRBD1. This CDR3 region has 15 residues. The V gene end was trimmed by 3 bases and the J gene end by 5 bases; junction bases not matched to a gene: 7. The V gene's germline CDR1 is SGHAT and CDR2 FQNNGV.

This clonotype has at least ten counts. The chain recombines TRBV12-3 or TRBV12-4 with TRBJ2-1, with a tentative D call TRBD2 (5 bases). Trimming removed 5 bases at V and 0 bases at J, with 14 bases between. CDR3 length: 16 residues. The CDR3 is CASSPARRLSYNEQFF. The CDR3 nucleotides read TGTGCCAGCAGTCCAGCCCGGAGGCTCTCCTACAATGAGCAGTTCTTC.

This clonotype was picked up many times. This sequence joins TRBV27 and TRBJ2-3; D might be TRBD2 (7 bases). The germline gives CDR1 MNHEY, CDR2 SMNVEV (reference sequence). This CDR3 is built from 16 residues. Deletions cut 0 bases from V and 2 bases from J, with 12 bases between. CDR3 nucleotide sequence: TGTGCCAGCAGTTTATCGGCGGGGGCCTTCACAGATACGCAGTATTTT. Its translation is CASSLSAGAFTDTQYF.

The V gene is TRBV2, the J gene TRBJ2-7, with D maybe TRBD2 (7 bases). CDR3 size: 17 residues. The ends were cut back, 6 bases at V and 3 bases at J, with 24 bases in the middle. Germline lookup yields CDR1 SNHLY and CDR2 FYNNEI. CDR3 DNA sequence: TGTGCCAGCAGCCAGCAGGGGAGGGGCGGGAGTGTCTACGAGCAGTACTTC. This gives the protein CASSQQGRGGSVYEQYF.

This clonotype was detected only a few times. The chain employs TRBV10-1 and TRBJ2-7; D gene uncertain. The CDR3 has 17 residues. Germline V CDR1 and CDR2: WNHNN, SYGVQD (reference sequence). The V gene lost 7 bases and the J gene lost 3 bases, with 25 bases spanning the gap. CDR3 nucleotides: TGCGCCAGCAAGTCCTCTCCGTACCATTCCCAATACTACGAGCAGTACTTC. Protein sequence: CASKSSPYHSQYYEQYF.

This clonotype was observed at least ten times. The V and J genes are TRBV12-5 and TRBJ2-1, with 14 bases lining up with TRBD2. There are 16 residues in the CDR3. From germline, CDR1 is LGHNT and CDR2 FRNRAP. V lost 3 bases, J lost 8 bases, and 6 bases stayed unmatched. The CDR3 reads CASGFGTSGREDEQFF. CDR3 sequence (DNA): TGTGCTAGTGGTTTCGGGACTAGCGGGAGAGAGGATGAGCAGTTCTTC.

This clonotype was observed at least ten times. The V gene is TRBV7-9, the J gene TRBJ2-1, with 7 bases matching TRBD2. The CDR3 length is 14 residues. In germline, CDR1 is SEHNR, CDR2 FQNEAQ (reference sequence). Unmatched junction bases numbered 6, after V lost 7 bases and J lost 3 bases. CDR3 region: CASTPASGYNEQFF. The CDR3 nucleotides read TGTGCCAGCACCCCCGCTAGCGGCTACAATGAGCAGTTCTTC.

The sample holds a few counts of this clonotype. The rearrangement uses TRBV7-2 and TRBJ2-5, with no clear D. The CDR3 runs 14 residues. Germline CDR1 SGHTA, CDR2 FQGNSA. V was pared by 3 bases and J by 5 bases, with 13 bases between. CDR3 sequence reads: CASSFPVSGETQYF. The DNA of the CDR3 is TGTGCCAGCAGCTTTCCCGTCTCCGGGGAGACCCAGTACTTC.

Of note for this clonotype: A read error may be the cause here, since a much bigger clone is one base away. This chain joins TRBV20-1 and TRBJ2-1; D perhaps matches TRBD1 (5 bases). The germline CDR1 and CDR2 sequences are DFQATT and SNEGSKA (reference sequence). CDR3 length: 15 residues. The CDR3 DNA is TGCAGTGCTAGGGGGCACGCGAGCTCCTTCAATGAGCAGTTCTTC. Translation gives CSARGHASSFNEQFF.